The TCR beta chain under discussion was sequenced for a study of high-grade serous ovarian cancer treatment subgroups. Tumor samples were obtained before definitive surgery or chemotherapy. Here immunoSEQ multiplex PCR was the method, and the copy in TCRdb shows in-frame clones only, minus some. The sample carries about 30,000 clones, 84% recorded once. Deletions cut 2 bases from V and 7 bases from J, with 8 bases between. CDR1 and CDR2 (germline): GTSNPN, SVGIG (reference sequence). The CDR3 runs 11 residues. The sample comprised tumor tissue. The receptor comes from a human donor with high-grade serous ovarian cancer. The J gene is TRBJ2-5, the V gene TRBV30; D gene unclear. CDR3 nucleotides: TGTGCCTGGAGTCCATCAGTGACCCAGTACTTC. Translating it yields CAWSPSVTQYF.